This TCR beta chain was identified in a study of blood T cell repertoires in COVID-19. The CDR3 loop spans 17 amino acids. V was pared by 4 bases and J by 3 bases, with 8 bases of the junction left unmatched. Germline loops: CDR1 LNHDA, CDR2 SQIVND (reference sequence). Under the authors' procedure: Amplification of reference gene primers provided the estimated nucleated cell counts. The method was immunoSEQ multiplex PCR; TCRdb's version includes in-frame clones alone and lacks a portion of them. V and J calls and clone size are those listed in that table; D and trimming were worked out from the DNA. The sample contains about 87,000 clones, about 92% of which appear only once.

Source material: peripheral blood. The receptor was derived from a man younger than 35 with COVID-19, enrolled during active disease. This chain joins TRBV19 and TRBJ2-5, with 13 bases fitting TRBD2. The CDR3 DNA is TGTGCCAGTAGTACCAGGGGGACTAGCGGGGCAAAAGAGACCCAGTACTTC. This codes for CASSTRGTSGAKETQYF.